These T cell receptor beta chains were read from a single sample in a study of blood T cell repertoires in COVID-19. The method was immunoSEQ multiplex PCR; TCRdb's version includes in-frame clones alone and lacks a portion of them. Of 200,000 or so clones listed, 60% to 85% are singletons. Sequenced input: peripheral blood. These receptors were collected from a man aged 55-75 years with active or convalescent COVID-19. CDR3s include the opening cysteine and the closing phenylalanine or tryptophan. The order of the fields is CDR3 DNA, CDR3 protein, D gene, V gene, J gene, clone size. D genes are given only for firm matches. Some rows have no size entry. The others give once, few or many, or a class for an expanded clone.

DNA: TGTGCCAGCAGCGCCGACAGGGGTGCTAACTATGGCTACACCTTC
CDR3: CASSADRGANYGYTF
D: TRBD1
V: TRBV6-5
J: TRBJ1-2
size: .

DNA: TGTGCCAGCAGCCTCAGGGCTCTCTCTGGAAACACCATATATTTT
CDR3: CASSLRALSGNTIYF
D: .
V: TRBV5-6
J: TRBJ1-3
size: .

DNA: TGTGCCAGCAGACTTCAGGGGGCGCACCAAGAGACCCAGTACTTC
CDR3: CASRLQGAHQETQYF
D: TRBD1
V: TRBV5-6
J: TRBJ2-5
size: few

DNA: TGTGCCAGCAGCGCCGATCTAAGCACAGATACGCAGTATTTT
CDR3: CASSADLSTDTQYF
D: .
V: TRBV7-8
J: TRBJ2-3
size: .

DNA: TGCGCCAGCACCCTGACAGTTGAAGCTTTCTTT
CDR3: CASTLTVEAFF
D: .
V: TRBV23-1
J: TRBJ1-1
size: .

DNA: TGTGCCAGCGGGAGGGCCCCTGAGGATGAGCAGTTCTTC
CDR3: CASGRAPEDEQFF
D: TRBD2
V: TRBV2
J: TRBJ2-1
size: .

DNA: TGCGCCAGCAGCTTTAAACTAGCGGGAGCTAGCAATGAGCAGTTCTTC
CDR3: CASSFKLAGASNEQFF
D: TRBD2
V: TRBV5-1
J: TRBJ2-1
size: .

DNA: TGTGCCAGCAGGGACAATCGGAACACTGAAGCTTTCTTT
CDR3: CASRDNRNTEAFF
D: .
V: TRBV2
J: TRBJ1-1
size: .

DNA: TGTGCCACCAGCAGAGGCGGAGGGGAAACCGGGGAGCTGTTTTTT
CDR3: CATSRGGGETGELFF
D: .
V: TRBV15
J: TRBJ2-2
size: .

DNA: TGTGCCAGCCAAGACTCCGGTTCCTCTGATGAGCAGTTCTTC
CDR3: CASQDSGSSDEQFF
D: .
V: TRBV7-2
J: TRBJ2-1
size: .

DNA: TGTGCCAGCAGCCAAGACCAGGGGGCCGTCGGTGGCTACACCTTC
CDR3: CASSQDQGAVGGYTF
D: TRBD1
V: TRBV4-2
J: TRBJ1-2
size: .

DNA: TGTGCCAGCAGTTTGGACAGGGACGACGAGCAGTACTTC
CDR3: CASSLDRDDEQYF
D: TRBD1
V: TRBV12-3/TRBV12-4
J: TRBJ2-7
size: once

DNA: TGTGCCATCAGTGATGGTCTAGCAGCAGATACGCAGTATTTT
CDR3: CAISDGLAADTQYF
D: .
V: TRBV10-3
J: TRBJ2-3
size: few

DNA: TGTGCCAGCTCACCAAGTCGGGAATATGGAAACACCATATATTTT
CDR3: CASSPSREYGNTIYF
D: .
V: TRBV18
J: TRBJ1-3
size: .

DNA: TGCGCCAGCAGGCGGGACTTGTCCGGGGAGCTGTTTTTT
CDR3: CASRRDLSGELFF
D: .
V: TRBV5-1
J: TRBJ2-2
size: .

DNA: TGTGCCACCGGGACAGGGTTTGGAGGGGCCAACGTCCTGACTTTC
CDR3: CATGTGFGGANVLTF
D: TRBD1
V: TRBV24-1
J: TRBJ2-6
size: .

DNA: TGTGCCAGCAGCCAAGATTCGACAGCTAGCTCTGGAAACACCATATATTTT
CDR3: CASSQDSTASSGNTIYF
D: .
V: TRBV4-2
J: TRBJ1-3
size: once

DNA: TGTGCCAGCAGCCTTGGGGACAGCTCCTACGAGCAGTACTTC
CDR3: CASSLGDSSYEQYF
D: TRBD1
V: TRBV4-2
J: TRBJ2-7
size: .

DNA: TGTGCCAGCCCCTCCGGACAGGCGACGAACACCGGGGAGCTGTTTTTT
CDR3: CASPSGQATNTGELFF
D: TRBD1
V: TRBV7-2
J: TRBJ2-2
size: .

DNA: TGTGCCAGCAGTTCCAAACTAGCGGGAGTGCCCGGGGAGCTGTTTTTT
CDR3: CASSSKLAGVPGELFF
D: TRBD2
V: TRBV6-6
J: TRBJ2-2
size: once

DNA: TGTGCCAGCAGTAGGGACAGGGGGTCGACCCAGTACTTC
CDR3: CASSRDRGSTQYF
D: TRBD1
V: TRBV6-5
J: TRBJ2-5
size: .

DNA: TGTGCCAGCAGGGGGCAATACACTGAAGCTTTCTTT
CDR3: CASRGQYTEAFF
D: .
V: TRBV2
J: TRBJ1-1
size: .

DNA: TGTGCCTGGAGTGTACCTGGGACAGCCTACGAGCAGTACTTC
CDR3: CAWSVPGTAYEQYF
D: TRBD1
V: TRBV30
J: TRBJ2-7
size: .

DNA: TGTGCCAGCAGCCAATCCTATACCTACGAGCAGTACTTC
CDR3: CASSQSYTYEQYF
D: .
V: TRBV4-2
J: TRBJ2-7
size: .

DNA: TGTGCCAGCAGCTTAACTGGCGGGAGGGCCAATGAGCAGTTCTTC
CDR3: CASSLTGGRANEQFF
D: TRBD2
V: TRBV7-3
J: TRBJ2-1
size: .

DNA: TGTGCCAGCAGTCCTACCGGGACAGGGTTCTTGGATACGCAGTATTTT
CDR3: CASSPTGTGFLDTQYF
D: TRBD1
V: TRBV27
J: TRBJ2-3
size: once

DNA: TGCGCCAGCAGCTTGGACAGTCCGTCCTACGAGCAGTACTTC
CDR3: CASSLDSPSYEQYF
D: .
V: TRBV5-1
J: TRBJ2-7
size: .

DNA: TGTGCCAGCAGCTTAGATAGTCTAGCGGAAGATACGCAGTATTTT
CDR3: CASSLDSLAEDTQYF
D: TRBD2
V: TRBV11-3
J: TRBJ2-3
size: .

DNA: TGTGCCAGCAGCGCCCGGACTAGCGGGAGTGGTGAGCAGTTCTTC
CDR3: CASSARTSGSGEQFF
D: TRBD2
V: TRBV9
J: TRBJ2-1
size: many

DNA: TGTGCCAGCAGCTTAGGGGCGGACAGTCTTAATCAGCCCCAGCATTTT
CDR3: CASSLGADSLNQPQHF
D: .
V: TRBV7-2
J: TRBJ1-5
size: .

DNA: TGCAGCGTTTTTTATTACAGGGGAAACGGCTACACCTTC
CDR3: CSVFYYRGNGYTF
D: TRBD1
V: TRBV29-1
J: TRBJ1-2
size: .

DNA: TGCGCCAGCAGCCGTACTTCTCAGGGGCGGTATGGCTACACCTTC
CDR3: CASSRTSQGRYGYTF
D: .
V: TRBV4-3
J: TRBJ1-2
size: .

DNA: TGCGCCAGCAGCTTGGAAGCGGGAGACACAGATACGCAGTATTTT
CDR3: CASSLEAGDTDTQYF
D: TRBD2
V: TRBV5-1
J: TRBJ2-3
size: .

DNA: TGTGCCAGCAGCCCCTTGTGGCAGACTAGTTACGAGCAGTACTTC
CDR3: CASSPLWQTSYEQYF
D: .
V: TRBV3-1/TRBV3-2
J: TRBJ2-7
size: .

DNA: TGTGCCAGCAGCTTAGAGGGGCAGGTTGGAAACACCATATATTTT
CDR3: CASSLEGQVGNTIYF
D: .
V: TRBV7-2
J: TRBJ1-3
size: .

DNA: TGTGCCAGTAGTATAGAGGGAGCCGGCTACAATGAGCAGTTCTTC
CDR3: CASSIEGAGYNEQFF
D: .
V: TRBV19
J: TRBJ2-1
size: few

DNA: TGTGCCAGCAGCGACCCTACTGACAGGGCCGCGGACACCGGGGAGCTGTTTTTT
CDR3: CASSDPTDRAADTGELFF
D: TRBD1
V: TRBV9
J: TRBJ2-2
size: .

DNA: TGCAGCGTTGAGGTGACAGCTTTGTCCCAAGAGACCCAGTACTTC
CDR3: CSVEVTALSQETQYF
D: .
V: TRBV29-1
J: TRBJ2-5
size: many

DNA: TGTGCCAGCAGCCCGATCAGGGGGTCCGGGGAGCTGTTTTTT
CDR3: CASSPIRGSGELFF
D: TRBD1
V: TRBV11-3
J: TRBJ2-2
size: .

DNA: TGTGCCAGGCCCGGGGGGGACGACACTGAAGCTTTCTTT
CDR3: CARPGGDDTEAFF
D: .
V: TRBV6-5
J: TRBJ1-1
size: .

DNA: TGTGCCAGCAGTTCCCTGGTGGGTAGCGGACCATCCTACGAGCAGTACTTC
CDR3: CASSSLVGSGPSYEQYF
D: .
V: TRBV27
J: TRBJ2-7
size: .

DNA: TGTGCCTTGGACCCCGGGACAGGGGCAAGCGAGCAGTACTTC
CDR3: CALDPGTGASEQYF
D: TRBD1
V: TRBV30
J: TRBJ2-7
size: .

DNA: TGTGCCAGCAGACTATCCTTCCTTAGCGGGCCTCAAGAGACCCAGTACTTC
CDR3: CASRLSFLSGPQETQYF
D: TRBD2
V: TRBV27
J: TRBJ2-5
size: .

DNA: TGTGCCAGCAGTGAACTAGCGGCTTACGAGCAGTACTTC
CDR3: CASSELAAYEQYF
D: TRBD2
V: TRBV6-1
J: TRBJ2-7
size: few

DNA: TGTGCCAGCAGCGCCGGGACTAGCGGGAGCGAGCAGTTCTTC
CDR3: CASSAGTSGSEQFF
D: TRBD2
V: TRBV7-7
J: TRBJ2-1
size: .

DNA: TGCAGCGGCCGGGACACCCAGGAGACTGAAGCTTTCTTT
CDR3: CSGRDTQETEAFF
D: .
V: TRBV29-1
J: TRBJ1-1
size: .

DNA: TGTGCCAGCAGTTACCTCAATCAGGCAGATACGCAGTATTTT
CDR3: CASSYLNQADTQYF
D: .
V: TRBV6-2/TRBV6-3
J: TRBJ2-3
size: .